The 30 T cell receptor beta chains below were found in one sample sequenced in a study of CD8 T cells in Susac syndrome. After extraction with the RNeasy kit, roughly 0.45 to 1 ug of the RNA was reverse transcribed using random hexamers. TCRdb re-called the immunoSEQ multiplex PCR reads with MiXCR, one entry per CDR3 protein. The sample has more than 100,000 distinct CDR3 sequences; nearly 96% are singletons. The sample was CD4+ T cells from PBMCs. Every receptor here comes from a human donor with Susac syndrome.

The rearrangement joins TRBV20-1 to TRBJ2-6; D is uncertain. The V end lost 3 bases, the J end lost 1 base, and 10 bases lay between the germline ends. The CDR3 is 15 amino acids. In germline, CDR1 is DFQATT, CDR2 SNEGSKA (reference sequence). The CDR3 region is CSARRKRSGANVLTF. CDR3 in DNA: TGCAGTGCTAGGAGGAAACGGTCTGGGGCCAACGTCCTGACTTTC.

The CDR3 DNA reads as TGCAGTGCTTCGGAGGGGGGGGCCCCTTACAATGAGCAGTTCTTC. It specifies CSASEGGAPYNEQFF. The chain employs TRBV20-1 and TRBJ2-1; TRBD2 might be the D (7 bases). In germline, CDR1 is DFQATT, CDR2 SNEGSKA (reference sequence). There are 15 residues in the CDR3. V shed 5 bases and J shed 4 bases, with 18 bases lying between them.

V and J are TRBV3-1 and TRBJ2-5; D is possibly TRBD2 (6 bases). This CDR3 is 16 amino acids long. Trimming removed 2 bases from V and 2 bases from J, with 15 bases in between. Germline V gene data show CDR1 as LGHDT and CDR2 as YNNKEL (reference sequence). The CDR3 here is CASSQSNLAPQETQYF. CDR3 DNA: TGTGCCAGCAGCCAAAGTAACCTAGCGCCGCAAGAGACCCAGTACTTC.

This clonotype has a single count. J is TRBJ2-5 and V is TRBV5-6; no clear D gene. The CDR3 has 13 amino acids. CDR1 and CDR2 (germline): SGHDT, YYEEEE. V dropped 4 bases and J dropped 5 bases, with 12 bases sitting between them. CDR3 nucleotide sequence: TGTGCCAGCAGCCTGTGGGTGGCGGAGACCCAGTACTTC. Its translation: CASSLWVAETQYF.

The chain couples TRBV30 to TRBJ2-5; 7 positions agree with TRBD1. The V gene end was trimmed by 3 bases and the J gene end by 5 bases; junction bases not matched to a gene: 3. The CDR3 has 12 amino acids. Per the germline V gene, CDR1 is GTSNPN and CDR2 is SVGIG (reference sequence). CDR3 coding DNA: TGTGCCTGGAGAGCGGACAGGGAGACCCAGTACTTC. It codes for CAWRADRETQYF.

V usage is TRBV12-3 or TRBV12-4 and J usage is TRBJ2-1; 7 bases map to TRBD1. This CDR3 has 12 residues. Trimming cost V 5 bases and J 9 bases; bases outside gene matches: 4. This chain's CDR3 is CASSPGGIEQFF. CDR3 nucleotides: TGTGCCAGCAGTCCAGGGGGTATTGAGCAGTTCTTC.

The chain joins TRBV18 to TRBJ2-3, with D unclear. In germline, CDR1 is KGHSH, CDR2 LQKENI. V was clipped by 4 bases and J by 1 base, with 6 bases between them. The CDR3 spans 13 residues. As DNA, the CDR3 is TGTGCCAGCTCACAGTCAGGCACAGATACGCAGTATTTT. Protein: CASSQSGTDTQYF.

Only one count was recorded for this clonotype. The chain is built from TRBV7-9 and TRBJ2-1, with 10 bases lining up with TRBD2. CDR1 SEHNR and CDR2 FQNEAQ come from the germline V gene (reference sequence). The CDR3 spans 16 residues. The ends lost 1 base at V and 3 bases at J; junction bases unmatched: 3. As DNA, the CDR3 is TGTGCCAGCAGCTTAGGAGGACTAGCGGACTACAATGAGCAGTTCTTC. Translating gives CASSLGGLADYNEQFF.

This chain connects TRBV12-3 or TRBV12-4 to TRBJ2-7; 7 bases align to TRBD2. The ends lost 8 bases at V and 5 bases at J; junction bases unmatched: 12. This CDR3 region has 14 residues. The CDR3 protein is CASGVLGGRDEQYF. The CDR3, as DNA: TGTGCCAGCGGGGTACTGGGCGGGAGAGACGAGCAGTACTTC.

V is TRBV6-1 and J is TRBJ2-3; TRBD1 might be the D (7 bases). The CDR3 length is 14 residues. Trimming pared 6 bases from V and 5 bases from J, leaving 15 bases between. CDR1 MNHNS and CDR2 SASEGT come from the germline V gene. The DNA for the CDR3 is TGTGCCAGCAGAGTTAGACAGGGAGGAGATACGCAGTATTTT. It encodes CASRVRQGGDTQYF.

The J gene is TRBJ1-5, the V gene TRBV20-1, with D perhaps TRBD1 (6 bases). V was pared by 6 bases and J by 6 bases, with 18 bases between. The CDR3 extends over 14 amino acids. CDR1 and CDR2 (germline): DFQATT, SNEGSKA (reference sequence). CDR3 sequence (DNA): TGCAGTGCCACCTCAGGGGAGAAGGGTCAGCCCCAGCATTTT. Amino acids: CSATSGEKGQPQHF.

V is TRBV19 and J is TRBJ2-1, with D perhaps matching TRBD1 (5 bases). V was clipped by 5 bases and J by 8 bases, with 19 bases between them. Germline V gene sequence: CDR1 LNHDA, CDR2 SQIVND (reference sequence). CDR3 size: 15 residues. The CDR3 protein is CASSPPRTRIHEQFF. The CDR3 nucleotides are TGTGCCAGTAGTCCACCCCGGACACGCATCCATGAGCAGTTCTTC. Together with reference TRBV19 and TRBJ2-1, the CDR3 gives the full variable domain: DGGITQSPKYLFRKEGQNVTLSCEQNLNHDAMYWYRQDPGQGLRLIYYSQIVNDFQKGDIAEGYSVSREKKESFPLTVTSAQKNPTAFYLCASSPPRTRIHEQFFGPGTRLTVL.

Here the CDR3 reads CASSAGGRSRETQYF. The CDR3 DNA reads TGTGCCAGCAGCGCAGGGGGAAGGTCGCGAGAGACCCAGTACTTC. The rearrangement uses TRBV6-5 and TRBJ2-5; 7 positions agree with TRBD1. The CDR3 is 15 amino acids. Germline V lookup: CDR1 MNHEY, CDR2 SVGAGI. V shed 6 bases, J shed 4 bases, and the junction held 11 bases outside the gene matches.

CDR3: CAWSVYLFQETQYF. DNA of the CDR3: TGTGCCTGGAGTGTATATCTTTTCCAAGAGACCCAGTACTTC. The V and J genes are TRBV30 and TRBJ2-5; D is unresolved. Looked up from germline, CDR1 is GTSNPN and CDR2 is SVGIG (reference sequence). The CDR3 length is 14 residues. V lost 0 bases, J lost 1 base, and 9 bases lay in between.

In nucleotides, the CDR3 is TGCAGTGCTAGAGATCAGGTATCCCCGGAAGAGACCCAGTACTTC. Protein: CSARDQVSPEETQYF. The genes are TRBV20-1 and TRBJ2-5, with D unresolved. Per the germline V gene, CDR1 is DFQATT and CDR2 is SNEGSKA (reference sequence). The CDR3 covers 15 residues. The V gene lost 0 bases and the J gene lost 3 bases, with 14 bases spanning the gap.

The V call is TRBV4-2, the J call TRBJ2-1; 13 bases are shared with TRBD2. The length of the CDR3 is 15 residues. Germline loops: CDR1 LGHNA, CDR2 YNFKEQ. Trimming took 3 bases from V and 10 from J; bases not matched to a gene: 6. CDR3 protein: CASSQPPGLAGEQFF. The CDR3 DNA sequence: TGTGCCAGCAGCCAGCCCCCGGGACTAGCGGGAGAGCAGTTCTTC.

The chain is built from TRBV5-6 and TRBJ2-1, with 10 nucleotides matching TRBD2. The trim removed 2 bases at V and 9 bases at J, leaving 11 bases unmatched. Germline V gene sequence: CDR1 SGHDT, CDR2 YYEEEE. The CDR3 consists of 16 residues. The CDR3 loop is CASSFGLAGDTSEQFF. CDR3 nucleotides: TGTGCCAGCAGCTTTGGCCTAGCGGGAGATACAAGTGAGCAGTTCTTC.

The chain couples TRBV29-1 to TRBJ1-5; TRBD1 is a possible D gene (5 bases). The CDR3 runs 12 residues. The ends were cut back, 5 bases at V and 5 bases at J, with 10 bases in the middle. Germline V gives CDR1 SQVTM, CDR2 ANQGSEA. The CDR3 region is CSVWDGDQPQHF. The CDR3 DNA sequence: TGCAGCGTTTGGGACGGCGATCAGCCCCAGCATTTT. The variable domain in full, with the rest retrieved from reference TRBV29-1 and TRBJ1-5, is SAVISQKPSRDICQRGTSLTIQCQVDSQVTMMFWYRQQPGQSLTLIATANQGSEATYESGFVIDKFPISRPNLTFSTLTVSNMSPEDSSIYLCSVWDGDQPQHFGDGTRLSIL.

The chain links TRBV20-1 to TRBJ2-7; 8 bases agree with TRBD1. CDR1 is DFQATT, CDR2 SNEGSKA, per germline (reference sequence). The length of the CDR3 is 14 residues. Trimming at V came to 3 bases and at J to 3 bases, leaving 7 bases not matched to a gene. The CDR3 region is CSASSRGQGYEQYF. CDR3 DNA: TGCAGTGCTAGTTCCCGAGGACAGGGCTACGAGCAGTACTTC.

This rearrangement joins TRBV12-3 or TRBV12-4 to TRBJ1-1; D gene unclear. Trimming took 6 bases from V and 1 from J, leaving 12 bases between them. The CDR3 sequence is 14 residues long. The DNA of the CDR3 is TGTGCCAGCAGCCCCTACTTGGGGAACACTGAAGCTTTCTTT. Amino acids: CASSPYLGNTEAFF.

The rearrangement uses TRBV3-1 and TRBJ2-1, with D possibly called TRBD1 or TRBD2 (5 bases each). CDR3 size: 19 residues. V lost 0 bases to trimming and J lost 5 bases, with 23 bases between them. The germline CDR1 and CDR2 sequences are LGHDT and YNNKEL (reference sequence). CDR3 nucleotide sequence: TGTGCCAGCAGCCAAGAGTGGGGCAGGACGGGACGAGGCCACAATGAGCAGTTCTTC. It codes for CASSQEWGRTGRGHNEQFF.

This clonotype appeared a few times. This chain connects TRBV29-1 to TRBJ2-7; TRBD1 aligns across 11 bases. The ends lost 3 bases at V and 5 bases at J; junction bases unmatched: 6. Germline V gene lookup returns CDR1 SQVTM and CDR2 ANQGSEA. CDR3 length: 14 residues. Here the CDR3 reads CSVDGQGAKNEQYF. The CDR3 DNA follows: TGCAGCGTTGACGGACAGGGGGCGAAGAACGAGCAGTACTTC.

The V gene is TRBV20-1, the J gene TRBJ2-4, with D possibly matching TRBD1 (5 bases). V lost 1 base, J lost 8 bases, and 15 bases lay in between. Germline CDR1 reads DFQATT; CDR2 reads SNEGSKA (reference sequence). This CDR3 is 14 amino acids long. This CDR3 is CSARGQPTVDIQYF. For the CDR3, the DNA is TGCAGTGCTAGAGGACAGCCAACGGTTGACATTCAGTACTTC.

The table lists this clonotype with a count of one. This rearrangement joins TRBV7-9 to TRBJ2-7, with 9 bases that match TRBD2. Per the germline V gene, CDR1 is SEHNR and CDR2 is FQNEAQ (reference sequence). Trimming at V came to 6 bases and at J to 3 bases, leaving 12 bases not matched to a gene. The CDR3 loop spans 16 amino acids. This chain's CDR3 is CASRSPSSGNLYEQYF. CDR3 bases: TGTGCCAGCAGGAGTCCTTCTAGCGGGAACCTCTACGAGCAGTACTTC.

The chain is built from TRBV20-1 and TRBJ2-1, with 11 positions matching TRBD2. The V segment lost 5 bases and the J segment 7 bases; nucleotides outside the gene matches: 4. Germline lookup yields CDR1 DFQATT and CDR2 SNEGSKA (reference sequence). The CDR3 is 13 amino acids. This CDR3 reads CSAVAGGPNEQFF. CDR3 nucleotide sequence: TGCAGTGCTGTAGCGGGAGGGCCTAATGAGCAGTTCTTC.

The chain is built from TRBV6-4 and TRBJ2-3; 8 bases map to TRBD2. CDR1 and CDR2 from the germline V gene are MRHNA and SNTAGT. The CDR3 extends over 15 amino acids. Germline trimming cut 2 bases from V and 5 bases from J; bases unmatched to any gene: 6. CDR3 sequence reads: CASSDGAGGRDTQYF. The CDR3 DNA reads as TGTGCCAGCAGTGACGGGGCGGGAGGACGAGATACGCAGTATTTT.

As DNA, the CDR3 is TGTGCCAGCAGTGTCCGGGACGGAACCTACGAGCAGTACTTC. This translates into CASSVRDGTYEQYF. This rearrangement joins TRBV6-5 to TRBJ2-7; D could derive from TRBD1 or TRBD2 (5 bases each). The CDR3 has 14 amino acids. V gave up 5 bases and J gave up 2 bases, with 13 bases separating them. Germline values: CDR1 MNHEY, CDR2 SVGAGI.

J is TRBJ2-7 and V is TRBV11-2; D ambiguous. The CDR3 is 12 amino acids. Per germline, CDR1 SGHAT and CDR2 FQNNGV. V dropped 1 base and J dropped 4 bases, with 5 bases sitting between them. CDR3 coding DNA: TGTGCCAGCAGCTTAGGCTGGTACGAGCAGTACTTC. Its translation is CASSLGWYEQYF. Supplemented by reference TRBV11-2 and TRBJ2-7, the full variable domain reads EAGVAQSPRYKIIEKRQSVAFWCNPISGHATLYWYQQILGQGPKLLIQFQNNGVVDDSQLPKDRFSAERLKGVDSTLKIQPAKLEDSAVYLCASSLGWYEQYFGPGTRLTVT.

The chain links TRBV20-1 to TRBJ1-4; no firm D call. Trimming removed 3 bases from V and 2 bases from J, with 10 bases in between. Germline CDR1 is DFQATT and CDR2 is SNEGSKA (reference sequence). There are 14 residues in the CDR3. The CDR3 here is CSASKGFTNEKLFF. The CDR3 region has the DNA TGCAGTGCTAGTAAGGGCTTCACTAATGAAAAACTGTTTTTT.

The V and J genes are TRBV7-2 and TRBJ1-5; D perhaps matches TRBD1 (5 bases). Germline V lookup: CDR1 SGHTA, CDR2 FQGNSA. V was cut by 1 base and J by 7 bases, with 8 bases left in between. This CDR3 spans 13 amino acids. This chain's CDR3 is CASSLERDQPQHF. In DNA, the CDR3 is TGTGCCAGCAGCTTAGAGCGGGACCAGCCCCAGCATTTT.